This T cell receptor beta chain is from a study of prognosis after radiotherapy for stage I lung cancer. Study-wide results and limits: After stereotactic body radiation therapy, median unique TCR clones were several thousand, down from 9,500 to 11,000.

The blood draw at each of two time points yielded 5.5 to 6.5 milliliters of peripheral blood. A remark on this clonotype: No antigen is known for it.

Genomic DNA was subjected to two-round multiplex PCR for amplification of TCR beta CDR3. The use of primers specific to each TRBV and TRBJ gene characterized first-round PCR. Amplification in the second PCR round was performed with universal primers. TCRdb re-analysed the multiplex PCR reads in MiXCR, keeping a single row per CDR3 protein. This sample has some 14,000 distinct CDR3 sequences; 47% occur once, and the top ten carry about 27%. V lost 6 bases and J lost 7; bases outside the gene matches: 8. The germline V gene has CDR1 MRHNA and CDR2 SNTAGT. This CDR3 spans 15 amino acids. This sample comprised PBMCs, obtained before or after stereotactic body radiation therapy (not recorded which). The receptor's source is a donor at least 50 years old with non-small cell lung cancer. J is TRBJ2-1 and V is TRBV6-4, with TRBD2 matching 11 bases. CDR3 bases: TGTGCCAGCAGCGAAACTAGCGGGAGTAGTAATGAGCAGTTCTTC. This gives the protein CASSETSGSSNEQFF.